This T cell receptor beta chain comes out of a study of T cells in Graves' hyperthyroidism and ophthalmopathy. Study-wide results and caveats: Clonotypes that were expanded in thyroid above 0.001 mostly appeared in blood too. Ophthalmopathy onset followed model prediction by a median about seven months.

Amplification targeted TCR beta CDR3 regions from RNA transcripts. The TCR CDR3 was amplified in a first-round RT-PCR using the HTBI primer set. One entry per CDR3 protein results from TCRdb running MiXCR on the multiplex PCR reads. The profile shows about 290,000 distinct CDR3 sequences, 15% to 20% of them singletons. With V trimmed by 10 bases and J by 1 base, 11 bases remained unmatched. The CDR3 totals 15 residues. Germline loops: CDR1 MNHGY, CDR2 SVAAGI. In regard to this clonotype: Its antigen is still unknown.

V usage is TRBV6-9 and J usage is TRBJ2-3, with 7 nucleotides matching TRBD1. This TCR came from a woman aged 55-70 years with Graves' ophthalmopathy. The sample consisted of blood. The CDR3 DNA reads TGTGCCACAGCTAGACAGGGATCGGGCACAGATACGCAGTATTTT. It codes for CATARQGSGTDTQYF.